This TCR beta chain was recorded in a study of PD-L1 blockade in urothelial cancer. Time point denoted: pretreatment peripheral blood. Sequencing was performed with immunoSEQ multiplex PCR; in TCRdb, only in-frame clones are kept and a portion is missing. The data hold 60,000 to 70,000 clones, with 81% observed a single time. The CDR3 runs to 13 residues. Trimming shortened V by 4 bases and J by 4 bases, and 10 bases separated the two germline ends. Germline CDR1 MGHRA, CDR2 YSYEKL. The gene calls are TRBV4-1 and TRBJ1-1, with a tentative D call TRBD1 (5 bases). The material was PBMCs, obtained around atezolizumab (anti-PD-L1) treatment. The sequence was collected from a man between 65 and 80 years old with urothelial cancer. The CDR3 DNA is TGCGCCAGCAGCCCCCTTGGGGCCACTGAAGCTTTCTTT. Amino acids: CASSPLGATEAFF.